This record looks at one T cell receptor beta chain sequence and its context. This entry comes from a study of blood T cell repertoires in COVID-19. Overall study context: The origin of the acute and convalescent COVID-19 samples was the United States, Italy and Spain.

Produced via immunoSEQ multiplex PCR; TCRdb's table is partial and in-frame only. The sample contains about 80,000 clones, about 72% of which appear only once. Trimming took off 4 bases at V and 0 bases at J, with 10 bases between the two ends. The V gene's germline CDR1 is SQVTM and CDR2 ANQGSEA. CDR3 length equals 13 residues. The sequenced sample consisted of peripheral blood. The clonotype originates from a man between 65 and 79 years old with active or convalescent COVID-19. The J gene is TRBJ2-7, the V gene TRBV29-1, with a weak D call TRBD1 (7 bases). As DNA, the CDR3 is TGCAGCGTTGGCGGGGACAGCTCCTACGAGCAGTACTTC. It yields the protein CSVGGDSSYEQYF.